This TCR beta chain derives from a study of T cells after yellow fever vaccination. CDR1 and CDR2 from the germline V gene are KGHDR and SFDVKD. This CDR3 is 15 amino acids long. Trimming removed 3 bases from V and 1 base from J; junction bases left unmatched: 3. With regard to this clonotype: Its antigen is undetermined.

Study-wide points: It was the secondary response that reached its peak faster, day 5 versus 15, but it was weaker. The appearance of a small share of clonotypes in both CD4 and CD8 compartments was observed.

MiXCR was run by TCRdb on the 5' RACE reads, yielding one entry per CDR3 protein. The sample has around 350,000 distinct CDR3 sequences, approximately 10% seen once. This chain connects TRBV24-1 to TRBJ2-3, with 7 nucleotides matching TRBD1. The sequence was collected from a man in his late teens or twenties who received the YFV17D yellow fever vaccine. The sequences come from PBMCs, collected on the day of the first yellow fever vaccination. This chain's CDR3 is CATSDIGQGTDTQYF. The CDR3 DNA reads TGTGCCACCAGTGATATAGGACAGGGCACAGATACGCAGTATTTT.